The rows below give T cell receptor beta chains drawn from one sample of a study of blood T cell repertoires in COVID-19. The table came from immunoSEQ multiplex PCR; TCRdb's copy has only in-frame clones and leaves some out. The sample holds tens of thousands of clones, more than 75% seen once. Material for sequencing was peripheral blood. The receptor set was obtained from a human donor in a cohort sampled during active COVID-19. Both conserved end residues are part of each CDR3. Fields, in order: D gene, J gene, V gene, clone size, CDR3 DNA, CDR3 protein. D genes are given only for firm matches. Rows give clone size only sometimes, using once, few, many, or a class for an expanded clone.

>TRBD1|TRBJ1-2|TRBV6-5|NA
TGTGCCAGCCGACAGGGGGTTAACTATGGCTACACCTTC
CASRQGVNYGYTF
>TRBD1|TRBJ2-7|TRBV12-3/TRBV12-4|NA
TGTGCCAGCAGAAGGGACAGGGACCACGAGCAGTACTTC
CASRRDRDHEQYF
>TRBD2|TRBJ2-1|TRBV5-1|NA
TGCGCCAGCACCTCGACTAGCCGGGGGAATGAGCAGTTCTTC
CASTSTSRGNEQFF
>TRBD2|TRBJ2-3|TRBV11-2|NA
TGTGCCAGCAGCTTAGGTCCTAGCGGAAGCACAGATACGCAGTATTTT
CASSLGPSGSTDTQYF
>NA|TRBJ1-6|TRBV11-2|NA
TGTGCCAGCAGCCCTCGACGGGGATCGAGCTCCTATAATTCACCCCTCCACTTT
CASSPRRGSSSYNSPLHF
>TRBD2|TRBJ2-1|TRBV19|NA
TGTGCCAGTAGGCCCGGGCCTAGCGGGAGGGCCCGTGAGCAGTTCTTC
CASRPGPSGRAREQFF
>TRBD1|TRBJ1-4|TRBV7-9|NA
TGTGCCAGCAGCTCTCGGGACAGCGTAGCGATGGCTTTT
CASSSRDSVAMAF
>TRBD1|TRBJ2-1|TRBV6-2/TRBV6-3|few
TGTGCCAGCAGTTACTCCCCCGGGGACAGGGGGCGCAATGAGCAGTTCTTC
CASSYSPGDRGRNEQFF
>NA|TRBJ2-2|TRBV5-1|NA
TGCGCCAGCAGCTCCAGACAGCAGAACACCGGGGAGCTGTTTTTT
CASSSRQQNTGELFF
>TRBD1|TRBJ2-5|TRBV4-1|few
TGCGCCAGCAGCCAAGACCACGGACAGGGGGCGCGAGAGACCCAGTACTTC
CASSQDHGQGARETQYF
>TRBD1|TRBJ1-5|TRBV28|NA
TGTGCCAGCAGTCTCGGACAGGGGGCATCTAGCAATCAGCCCCAGCATTTT
CASSLGQGASSNQPQHF
>NA|TRBJ1-1|TRBV27|NA
TGTGCCGCCTGGCCGGCAGGGTTGAACACTGAAGCTTTCTTT
CAAWPAGLNTEAFF
>NA|TRBJ2-3|TRBV6-5|NA
TGTGCCAGCAAGAGGCTAGTAACTGATACGCAGTATTTT
CASKRLVTDTQYF
>NA|TRBJ2-7|TRBV20-1|once
TGCAGTGCACGACAATACTACGAGCAGTACTTC
CSARQYYEQYF
>TRBD1|TRBJ2-1|TRBV11-2|NA
TGTGCCAGCAGCTCGGGACAGGGGCTCTTCAATGAGCAGTTCTTC
CASSSGQGLFNEQFF
>NA|TRBJ2-1|TRBV6-2/TRBV6-3|few
TGTGCCAGCAGTTACTCCCGTAGGGGGGGTCCGCAAGAGCAGTTCTTC
CASSYSRRGGPQEQFF
>TRBD2|TRBJ2-1|TRBV6-6|NA
TGTGCCAGCAGTTACTCGGGACTAGCGGGAGTCGATGAGCAGTTCTTC
CASSYSGLAGVDEQFF
>TRBD1|TRBJ1-2|TRBV4-1|NA
TGCGCCAGCAGCCAAGATAGGGCCGGTGGGACAGTCCCTTATGGCTACACCTTC
CASSQDRAGGTVPYGYTF